This T cell receptor (beta chain) was sequenced for a study of tumor-infiltrating lymphocytes in primary liver carcinoma. The CDR3 has 15 amino acids. In germline, CDR1 is SGHRS, CDR2 YFSETQ. It was from around 18-30 mg of unsorted bulk tissue that RNA and DNA were co-extracted. As for this clonotype: A single base separates this from a much larger clone, so it may be a read error.

TCR beta cDNA came from around 0.5 ug total RNA, primed with a constant-region primer. Three rounds of nested multiplex PCR with slightly modified ARM-PCR produced TCR beta libraries. Two initial PCR rounds of around 9 cycles each paired TRBV1-TRBV30 forward primers with a C-beta reverse primer. MiXCR, applied by TCRdb to the multiplex PCR reads, yields one record per CDR3 protein. The sample lists 95,000 to 100,000 distinct CDR3 sequences; under 70% were seen once. This sequence was found in an older woman with primary liver carcinoma and hepatitis B virus infection. The V gene is TRBV5-1, the J gene TRBJ1-5, with a weak D call TRBD1 (5 bases). Sequenced material: liver tumor tissue from sampling region 2. The sample's subset: tumor region T2, inferior pole. CDR3 amino acids: CASSQRPGGRQPQLF. The CDR3 DNA reads as TGCGCCAGCAGCCAGCGGCCCGGGGGTCGACAGCCCCAGCTTTTT.